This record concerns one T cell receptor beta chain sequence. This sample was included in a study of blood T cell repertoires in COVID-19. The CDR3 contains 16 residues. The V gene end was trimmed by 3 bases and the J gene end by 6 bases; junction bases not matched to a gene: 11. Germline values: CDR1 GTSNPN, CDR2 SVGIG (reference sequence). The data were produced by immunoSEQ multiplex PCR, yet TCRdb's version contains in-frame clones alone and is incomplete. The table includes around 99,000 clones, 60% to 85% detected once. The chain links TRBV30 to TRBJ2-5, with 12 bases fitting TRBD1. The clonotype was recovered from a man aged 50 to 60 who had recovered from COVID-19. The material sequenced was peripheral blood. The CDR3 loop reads CAWSLRGTGGLKTQYF. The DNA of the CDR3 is TGTGCCTGGAGCCTACGGGGGACAGGGGGCCTCAAGACCCAGTACTTC. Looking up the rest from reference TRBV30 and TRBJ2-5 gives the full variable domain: SQTIHQWPATLVQPVGSPLSLECTVEGTSNPNLYWYRQAAGRGLQLLFYSVGIGQISSEVPQNLSASRPQDRQFILSSKKLLLSDSGFYLCAWSLRGTGGLKTQYFGPGTRLLVL.